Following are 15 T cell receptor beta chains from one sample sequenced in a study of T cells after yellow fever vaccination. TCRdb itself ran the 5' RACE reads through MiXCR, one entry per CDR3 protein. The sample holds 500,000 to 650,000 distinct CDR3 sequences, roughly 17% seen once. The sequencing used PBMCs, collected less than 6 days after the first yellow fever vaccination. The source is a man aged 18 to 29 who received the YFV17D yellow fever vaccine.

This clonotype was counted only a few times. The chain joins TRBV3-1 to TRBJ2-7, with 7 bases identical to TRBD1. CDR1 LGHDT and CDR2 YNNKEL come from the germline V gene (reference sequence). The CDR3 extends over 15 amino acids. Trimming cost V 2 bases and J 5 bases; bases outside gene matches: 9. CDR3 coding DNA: TGTGCCAGCAGCCAACCTTCGACAGGGACAAACGAGCAGTACTTC. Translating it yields CASSQPSTGTNEQYF.

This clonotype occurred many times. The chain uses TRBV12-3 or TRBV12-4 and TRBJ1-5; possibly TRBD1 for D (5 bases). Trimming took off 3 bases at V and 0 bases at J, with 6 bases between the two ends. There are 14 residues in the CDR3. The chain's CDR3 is CASSLRGSNQPQHF. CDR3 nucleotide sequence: TGTGCCAGCAGTTTGAGGGGTAGCAATCAGCCCCAGCATTTT.

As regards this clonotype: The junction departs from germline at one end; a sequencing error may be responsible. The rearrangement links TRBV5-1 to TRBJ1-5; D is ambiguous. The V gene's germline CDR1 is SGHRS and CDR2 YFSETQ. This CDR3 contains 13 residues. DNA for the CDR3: TGCGCCGGCAGTCCCGACACCGACGGGCCCCAGCATTTT. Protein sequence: CAGSPDTDGPQHF.

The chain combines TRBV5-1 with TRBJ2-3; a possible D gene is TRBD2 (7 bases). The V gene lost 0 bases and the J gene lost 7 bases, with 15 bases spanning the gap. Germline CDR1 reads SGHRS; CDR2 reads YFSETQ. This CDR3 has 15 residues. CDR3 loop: CASSLGLGGVNTQYF. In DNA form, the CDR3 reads TGCGCCAGCAGCTTGGGACTAGGGGGGGTGAATACGCAGTATTTT.

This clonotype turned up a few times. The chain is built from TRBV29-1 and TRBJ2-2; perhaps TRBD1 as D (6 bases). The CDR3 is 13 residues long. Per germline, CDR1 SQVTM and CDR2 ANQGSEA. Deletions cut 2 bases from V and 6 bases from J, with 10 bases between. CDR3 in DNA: TGCAGCGTTGAACGACAGGAGCCCGGGGAGCTGTTTTTT. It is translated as CSVERQEPGELFF.

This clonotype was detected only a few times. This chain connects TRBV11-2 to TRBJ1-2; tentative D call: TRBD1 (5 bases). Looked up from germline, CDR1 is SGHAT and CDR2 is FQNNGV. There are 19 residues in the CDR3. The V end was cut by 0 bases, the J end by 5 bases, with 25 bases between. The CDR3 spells CASSLDARQGSLGVYGYTF. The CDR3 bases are TGTGCCAGCAGCTTAGATGCGCGGCAGGGAAGTTTAGGGGTTTATGGCTACACCTTC. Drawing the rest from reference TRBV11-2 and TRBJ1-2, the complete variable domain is EAGVAQSPRYKIIEKRQSVAFWCNPISGHATLYWYQQILGQGPKLLIQFQNNGVVDDSQLPKDRFSAERLKGVDSTLKIQPAKLEDSAVYLCASSLDARQGSLGVYGYTFGSGTRLTVV.

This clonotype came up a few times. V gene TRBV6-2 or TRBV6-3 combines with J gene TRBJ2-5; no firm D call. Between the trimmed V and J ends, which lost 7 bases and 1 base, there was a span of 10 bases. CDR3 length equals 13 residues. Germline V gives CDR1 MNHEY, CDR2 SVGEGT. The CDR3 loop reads CASTPSFQETQYF. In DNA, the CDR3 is TGTGCCAGCACTCCCTCGTTCCAAGAGACCCAGTACTTC.

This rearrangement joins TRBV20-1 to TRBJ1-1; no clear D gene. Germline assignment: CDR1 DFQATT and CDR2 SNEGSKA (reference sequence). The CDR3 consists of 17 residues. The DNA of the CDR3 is TGCACCTGGGAGGCCGACTTTTCAAATTTCATGAACACTGAAGCTTTCTTT. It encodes CTWEADFSNFMNTEAFF.

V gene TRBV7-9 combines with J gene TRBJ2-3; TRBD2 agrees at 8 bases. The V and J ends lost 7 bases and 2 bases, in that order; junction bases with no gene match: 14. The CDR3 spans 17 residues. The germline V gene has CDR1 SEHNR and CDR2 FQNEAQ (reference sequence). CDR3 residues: CASTRPAGARNTDTQYF. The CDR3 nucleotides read TGTGCCAGCACCAGACCAGCGGGGGCCCGCAACACAGATACGCAGTATTTT. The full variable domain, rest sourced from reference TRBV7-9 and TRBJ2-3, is DTGVSQNPRHKITKRGQNVTFRCDPISEHNRLYWYRQTLGQGPEFLTYFQNEAQLEKSRLLSDRFSAERPKGSFSTLEIQRTEQGDSAMYLCASTRPAGARNTDTQYFGPGTRLTVL.

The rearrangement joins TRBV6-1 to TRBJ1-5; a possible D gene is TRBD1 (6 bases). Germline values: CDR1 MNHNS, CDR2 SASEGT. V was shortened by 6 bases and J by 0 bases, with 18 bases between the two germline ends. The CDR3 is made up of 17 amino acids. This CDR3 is CASRRRGGDSSNQPQHF. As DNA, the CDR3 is TGTGCCAGCAGACGCAGGGGAGGGGACTCTAGCAATCAGCCCCAGCATTTT.

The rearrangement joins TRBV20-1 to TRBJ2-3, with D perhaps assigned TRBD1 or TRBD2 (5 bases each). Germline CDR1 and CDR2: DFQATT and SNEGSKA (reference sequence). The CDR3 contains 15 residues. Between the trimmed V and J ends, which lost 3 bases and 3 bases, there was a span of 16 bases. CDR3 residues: CSASSRDGTTDTQYF. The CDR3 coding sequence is TGCAGTGCTAGTTCGAGGGACGGTACTACAGATACGCAGTATTTT.

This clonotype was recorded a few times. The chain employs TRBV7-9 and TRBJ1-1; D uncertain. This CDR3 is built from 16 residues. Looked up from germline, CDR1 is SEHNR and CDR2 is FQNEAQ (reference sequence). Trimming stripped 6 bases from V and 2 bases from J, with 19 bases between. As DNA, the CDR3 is TGTGCCAGCAGGCCATCCCTCGGACGTGGTAACACTGAAGCTTTCTTT. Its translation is CASRPSLGRGNTEAFF.

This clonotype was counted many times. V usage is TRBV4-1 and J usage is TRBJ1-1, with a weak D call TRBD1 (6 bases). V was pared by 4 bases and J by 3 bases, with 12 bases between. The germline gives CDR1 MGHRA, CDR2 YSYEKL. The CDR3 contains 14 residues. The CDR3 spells CASSPRGAHTEAFF. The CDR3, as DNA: TGCGCCAGCAGCCCTCGGGGGGCTCACACTGAAGCTTTCTTT.

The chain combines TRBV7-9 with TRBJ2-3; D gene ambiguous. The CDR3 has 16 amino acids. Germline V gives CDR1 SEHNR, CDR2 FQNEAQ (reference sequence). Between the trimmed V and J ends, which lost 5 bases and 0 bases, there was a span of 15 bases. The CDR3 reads CASSRTRTFSTDTQYF. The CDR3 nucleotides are TGTGCCAGCAGCCGTACCAGGACCTTTAGCACAGATACGCAGTATTTT.

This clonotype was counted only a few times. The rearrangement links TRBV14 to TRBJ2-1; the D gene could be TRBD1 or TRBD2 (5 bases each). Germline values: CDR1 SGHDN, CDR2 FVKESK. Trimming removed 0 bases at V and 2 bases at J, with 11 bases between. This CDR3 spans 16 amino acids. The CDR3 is CASSQEAGDAYNEQFF. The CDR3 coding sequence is TGTGCCAGCAGCCAAGAGGCCGGGGACGCCTACAATGAGCAGTTCTTC.